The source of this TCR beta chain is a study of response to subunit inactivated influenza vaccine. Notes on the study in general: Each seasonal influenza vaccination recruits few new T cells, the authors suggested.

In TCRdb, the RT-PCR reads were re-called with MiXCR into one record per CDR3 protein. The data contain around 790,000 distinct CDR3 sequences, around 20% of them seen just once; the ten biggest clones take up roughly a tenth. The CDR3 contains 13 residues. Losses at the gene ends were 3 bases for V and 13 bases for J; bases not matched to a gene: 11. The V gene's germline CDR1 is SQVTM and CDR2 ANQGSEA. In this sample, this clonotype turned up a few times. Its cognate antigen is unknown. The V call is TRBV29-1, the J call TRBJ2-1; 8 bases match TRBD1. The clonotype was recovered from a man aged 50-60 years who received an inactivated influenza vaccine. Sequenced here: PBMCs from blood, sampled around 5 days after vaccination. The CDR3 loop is CSVEIPGQAPQFF. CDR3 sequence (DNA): TGCAGCGTTGAGATTCCGGGACAGGCCCCTCAGTTCTTC.